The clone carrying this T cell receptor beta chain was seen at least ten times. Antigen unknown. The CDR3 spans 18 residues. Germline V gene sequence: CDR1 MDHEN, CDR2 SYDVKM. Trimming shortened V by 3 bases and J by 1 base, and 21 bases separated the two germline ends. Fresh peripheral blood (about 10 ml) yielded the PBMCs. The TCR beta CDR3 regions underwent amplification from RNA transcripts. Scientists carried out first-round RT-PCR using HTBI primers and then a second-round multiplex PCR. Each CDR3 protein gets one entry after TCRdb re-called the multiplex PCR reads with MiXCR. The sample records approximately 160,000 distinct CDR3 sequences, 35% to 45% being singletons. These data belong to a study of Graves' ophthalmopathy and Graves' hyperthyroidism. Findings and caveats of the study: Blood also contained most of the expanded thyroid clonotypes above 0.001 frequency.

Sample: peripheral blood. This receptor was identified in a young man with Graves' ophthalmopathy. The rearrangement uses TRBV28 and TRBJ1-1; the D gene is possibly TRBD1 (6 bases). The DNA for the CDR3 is TGTGCCAGCAGTTTCCCCCTTGAGGGGGAGGTGGGGAACACTGAAGCTTTCTTT. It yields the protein CASSFPLEGEVGNTEAFF. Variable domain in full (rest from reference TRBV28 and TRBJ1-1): DVKVTQSSRYLVKRTGEKVFLECVQDMDHENMFWYRQDPGLGLRLIYFSYDVKMKEKGDIPEGYSVSREKKERFSLILESASTNQTSMYLCASSFPLEGEVGNTEAFFGQGTRLTVV.